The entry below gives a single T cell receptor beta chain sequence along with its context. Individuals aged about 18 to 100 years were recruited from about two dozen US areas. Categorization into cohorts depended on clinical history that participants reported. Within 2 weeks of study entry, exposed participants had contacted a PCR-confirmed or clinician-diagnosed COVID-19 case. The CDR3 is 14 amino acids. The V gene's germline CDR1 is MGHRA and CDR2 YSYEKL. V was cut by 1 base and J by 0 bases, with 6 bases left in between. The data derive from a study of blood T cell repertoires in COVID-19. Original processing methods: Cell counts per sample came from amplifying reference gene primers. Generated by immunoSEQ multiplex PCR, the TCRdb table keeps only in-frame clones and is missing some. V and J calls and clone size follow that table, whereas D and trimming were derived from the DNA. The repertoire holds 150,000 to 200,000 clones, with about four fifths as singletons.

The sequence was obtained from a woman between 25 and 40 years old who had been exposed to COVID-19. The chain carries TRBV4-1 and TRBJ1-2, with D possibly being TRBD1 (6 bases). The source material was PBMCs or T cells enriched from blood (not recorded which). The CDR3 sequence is CASSQGTANYGYTF. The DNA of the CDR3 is TGCGCCAGCAGCCAAGGGACAGCTAACTATGGCTACACCTTC.